These 19 T cell receptor beta chains came from one sample sequenced in a study of PD-1 blockade in classical Hodgkin lymphoma. Every patient relapsed after autologous stem cell transplantation, and brentuximab vedotin exposure varied. Generated by immunoSEQ multiplex PCR, the TCRdb table keeps only in-frame clones and is missing some. The sample includes approximately 50,000 clones, approximately 90% of them seen just once. Sequencing was performed on peripheral blood mononuclear cells (PBMCs), taken before the second cycle of nivolumab. The receptors were gathered from a human donor with classical Hodgkin lymphoma.

V and J are TRBV7-9 and TRBJ2-5, with D hard to call. CDR3 length: 14 residues. V dropped 7 bases and J dropped 1 base, with 13 bases sitting between them. Germline loops: CDR1 SEHNR, CDR2 FQNEAQ (reference sequence). CDR3 sequence (DNA): TGTGCCAGCATAAGGACCGGAGCCCAAGAGACCCAGTACTTC. Amino acid sequence: CASIRTGAQETQYF.

The rearrangement uses TRBV14 and TRBJ2-7, with D possibly TRBD2 on 5 matching bases. The CDR3 contains 15 residues. Germline V gives CDR1 SGHDN, CDR2 FVKESK. The V and J ends lost 1 base and 3 bases respectively, with 13 bases between them. CDR3 in DNA: TGTGCCAGCAGCCAAGTGGGCGCCGGAGGCTACGAGCAGTACTTC. Translated: CASSQVGAGGYEQYF.

The chain joins TRBV27 to TRBJ2-7, with 11 positions matching TRBD2. The CDR3 covers 15 residues. V lost 8 bases, J lost 0 bases, and 6 bases stayed unmatched. Germline assignment: CDR1 MNHEY and CDR2 SMNVEV (reference sequence). The CDR3 spells CASHTLAGASYEQYF. The CDR3 DNA is TGTGCCAGCCATACACTAGCGGGGGCCTCCTACGAGCAGTACTTC.

The chain links TRBV11-2 to TRBJ1-6; D remains unclear. Looked up from germline, CDR1 is SGHAT and CDR2 is FQNNGV. The CDR3 has 14 amino acids. V lost 3 bases, J lost 7 bases, and 10 bases lay in between. CDR3 coding DNA: TGTGCCAGCAGCTTGGACCCTACGAATTCACCCCTCCACTTT. Amino acids: CASSLDPTNSPLHF.

The CDR3 loop reads CASSTQGDYGYTF. For the CDR3, the DNA is TGTGCCAGTTCCACTCAGGGGGACTATGGCTACACCTTC. The chain combines TRBV7-2 with TRBJ1-2; 7 bases map to TRBD1. The V and J ends lost 9 bases and 3 bases, in that order; junction bases with no gene match: 7. The germline V gene has CDR1 SGHTA and CDR2 FQGNSA. The CDR3 spans 13 residues.

Comment on this clone: Different DNA sequences within this sample yield the same CDR3. This chain connects TRBV10-2 to TRBJ1-5; D is unclear. Germline V gene lookup returns CDR1 WSHSY and CDR2 SAAADI. The CDR3 has 15 amino acids. The V end lost 3 bases, the J end lost 0 bases, and 9 bases lay between the germline ends. CDR3 sequence reads: CASSDGFYSNQPQHF. In DNA, the CDR3 is TGCGCCAGCAGTGATGGGTTTTATAGCAATCAGCCCCAGCATTTT.

The chain couples TRBV9 to TRBJ2-2; tentative D call: TRBD2 (5 bases). Between the trimmed V and J ends, which lost 3 bases and 5 bases, there was a span of 8 bases. The CDR3 is made up of 13 amino acids. The germline CDR1 and CDR2 sequences are SGDLS and YYNGEE. The CDR3 sequence is CASSGTSTGELFF. The CDR3, as DNA: TGTGCCAGCAGCGGGACTTCAACCGGGGAGCTGTTTTTT.

The CDR3 here is CASSSGGQRANTEAFF. The CDR3 DNA reads TGTGCCAGCAGTTCCGGGGGACAGAGAGCGAACACTGAAGCTTTCTTT. The rearrangement joins TRBV6-6 to TRBJ1-1; TRBD1 matches at 7 bases. Germline V CDR1 and CDR2: MNHNY, SVGAGI (reference sequence). CDR3 length equals 16 residues. J was trimmed by 1 base and V by 4 bases; bases with no gene match: 9.

The CDR3 loop is CASSLGGLEQYF. CDR3 bases: TGTGCCAGCAGCTTGGGAGGGCTCGAGCAGTACTTC. The chain is built from TRBV7-9 and TRBJ2-5, with 7 bases aligning to TRBD2. Near its end, the DNA agrees better with TRBJ2-7, so the J call may be wrong. This CDR3 is built from 12 residues. Germline loops: CDR1 SEHNR, CDR2 FQNEAQ (reference sequence).

V is TRBV2 and J is TRBJ2-7, with D perhaps matching TRBD1 (6 bases). CDR1 and CDR2 (germline): SNHLY, FYNNEI. This CDR3 contains 14 residues. With 4 bases removed from V and 2 bases from J, the gap between germline ends came to 12 bases. The CDR3 reads CASSGGQTPYEQYF. Here the CDR3 DNA reads TGTGCCAGCAGTGGCGGACAGACCCCCTACGAGCAGTACTTC.

The V and J genes are TRBV10-1 and TRBJ2-3, with 13 bases that match TRBD2. With 8 bases clipped from V and 5 bases from J, the junction kept 13 bases outside the gene matches. CDR3 length equals 17 residues. Germline assignment: CDR1 WNHNN and CDR2 SYGVQD (reference sequence). The CDR3 region is CASSSLGLAGEVDTQYF. The CDR3 DNA reads TGCGCCAGCTCCTCTCTAGGACTAGCGGGGGAGGTAGATACGCAGTATTTT.

The rearrangement links TRBV6-5 to TRBJ2-7; D is possibly TRBD2 (5 bases). CDR1 and CDR2 from the germline V gene are MNHEY and SVGAGI. The V gene lost 2 bases and the J gene lost 1 base, with 12 bases spanning the gap. The CDR3 runs 15 residues. In DNA form, the CDR3 reads TGTGCCAGCAGTTACACTAGTCGAGGGTCCTACGAGCAGTACTTC. It specifies CASSYTSRGSYEQYF.

V is TRBV6-5 and J is TRBJ2-7; TRBD2 matches at 7 bases. The CDR3 contains 12 residues. Germline-derived CDR1 and CDR2 are MNHEY and SVGAGI. V gave up 8 bases and J gave up 7 bases; unmatched junction bases: 8. The CDR3 loop is CASGDYLREQYF. As DNA, the CDR3 is TGTGCCAGCGGGGACTACCTTCGGGAGCAGTACTTC.

The chain uses TRBV5-1 and TRBJ2-3; 10 bases are a match to TRBD1. The CDR3 consists of 14 residues. J lost 8 bases, V lost 0 bases, and 3 bases had no gene match. CDR1 is SGHRS and CDR2 is YFSETQ in the germline V gene. This CDR3 is CASSLGRDRGTQYF. The CDR3 DNA reads TGCGCCAGCAGCTTGGGACGGGACAGGGGTACGCAGTATTTT.

The V call is TRBV5-1, the J call TRBJ1-1, with D possibly being TRBD1 (5 bases). V lost 5 bases and J 6 bases, leaving 14 bases between the germline ends. This CDR3 comprises 13 residues. Germline CDR1 is SGHRS and CDR2 is YFSETQ. CDR3 amino acids: CASRPDTGAEAFF. The CDR3 nucleotides are TGCGCCAGCAGGCCGGACACTGGAGCTGAAGCTTTCTTT.

The V and J genes are TRBV28 and TRBJ1-3; D is ambiguous. This CDR3 region has 13 residues. The germline V gene has CDR1 MDHEN and CDR2 SYDVKM. V shed 6 bases and J shed 0 bases, with 6 bases lying between them. CDR3 DNA: TGTGCCAGCAGAACGTCCTCTGGAAACACCATATATTTT. This encodes CASRTSSGNTIYF.

This clone was detected once. The chain is built from TRBV6-4 and TRBJ2-3; no clear D gene. Germline V gene sequence: CDR1 MRHNA, CDR2 SNTAGT. The length of the CDR3 is 16 residues. Deletions cut 5 bases from V and 2 bases from J, with 17 bases between. The DNA for the CDR3 is TGTGCCAGCAGTCCCGAGGCGACACCCTTCACAGATACGCAGTATTTT. The encoded protein is CASSPEATPFTDTQYF.

The V and J genes are TRBV27 and TRBJ2-5, with D perhaps TRBD1 or TRBD2 (6 bases each). V was cut by 5 bases and J by 5 bases, with 24 bases left in between. This CDR3 has 17 amino acids. The germline V gene encodes CDR1 MNHEY and CDR2 SMNVEV (reference sequence). DNA for the CDR3: TGTGCCAGCAGTCTCTCCCCAATACCCGGGGGCCGGGAGACCCAGTACTTC. Its protein is CASSLSPIPGGRETQYF.

CDR3 bases: TGTGCCAGCAGACGCCCTCGGGGGGGTAACTACGAGCAGTACTTC. Its translation is CASRRPRGGNYEQYF. The chain carries TRBV6-5 and TRBJ2-7; 8 nucleotides agree with TRBD2. The germline V gene has CDR1 MNHEY and CDR2 SVGAGI. Trimming cost V 6 bases and J 3 bases; bases outside gene matches: 10. The CDR3 has 15 residues.